This TCR beta chain was sequenced in a study of blood T cell repertoires in COVID-19 (dated by TCRdb to about 2020). As for the study more broadly: Samples from collaborators originated in the United States, Italy and Spain and spanned both the acute and convalescent phases of COVID-19. The samples were drawn from the first 160 participants of the ongoing ImmuneRACE study and from 950 to 1,500 subjects provided by 6 global collaborators. A freely available public database, intended as a resource for researchers studying the immune response to SARS-CoV-2, is where the repertoires were released. Where available, HLA class I and class II types were taken from metadata supplied by the sample provider and were not determined by assay-based typing. The sample metadata nearly always contained a de-identified subject ID, COVID-19 status, age in years and sex. Subjects who had been exposed to COVID-19, were actively infected with it, or had recovered from it provided the deeply sampled blood TCRbeta repertoires that made up the dataset. The prospective study material was composed of cDNA or gDNA derived from T cells, B-cell-depleted T cells, or PBMCs.

Enrolling through a virtual design, the prospective study's participants ranged in age from roughly 18 to 95 years and lived across approximately 25 United States geographic areas. In the prospective study, participants were assigned to cohorts based on the clinical history participants reported in a screening survey and a study questionnaire. Exposed participants were defined as having been in contact with someone with a PCR-confirmed or clinician-diagnosed COVID-19 case within 2 weeks of study entry. In the prospective study, whole blood, serum and a nasopharyngeal or oropharyngeal swab were collected from each participant by mobile phlebotomists. Participants in the prospective study had the option to provide additional blood draws and questionnaires over an approximately 2-month period. Before DNA extraction, blood samples from the prospective study were shipped at room temperature or frozen.

The immunoSEQ Assay, a bias-controlled multiplex PCR, was used to amplify TCRbeta CDR3 regions from genomic DNA. The published analysis was carried out like this. Nucleated cell counts per sample were estimated from amplification of reference gene primers within the assay. Sequence reads were collapsed and filtered to measure the absolute abundance of every unique TCRbeta CDR3 rearrangement. For each sample, productive Simpson clonality was calculated as the square root of Simpson's diversity index across productive rearrangements. The clones in this table, taken by TCRdb from immuneACCESS, are in-frame only. Not every clone is retained; where verified, under half of the shortfall comes from an unresolved V gene, and the cause of the rest is unknown. V, J and clone size were drawn from that table, and D and trimming were deduced from the DNA. In all, the sample holds 190,000 or so clones, and approximately 86% of those were seen once. The ten largest clones capture roughly 4.5% of the sample.

Details on this clone: Its antigen remains undetermined. Base qualities are not recorded, but no much larger clone differs from it by a single base.

Study-wide conclusions, independent of this receptor: The amount of clinical and demographic metadata varied by source and participant and was provided uncurated.

What was sequenced was PBMCs or T cells enriched from blood (not recorded which). The sequence was obtained from a woman aged 25-40 years who had been exposed to COVID-19.

For the CDR3, the sequence is CAWSTGGVLWTFF. The DNA sequence is given as TGTGCCTGGAGTACAGGGGGCGTGTTGTGGACTTTCTTT. The chain is encoded by TRBV30 joined to TRBJ1-1; the central 9 bases match TRBD1. Trimming takes 2 bases off V and 12 bases off J; junction bases not matched to a gene: 10. Inclusive of the bounding cysteine and phenylalanine, the CDR3 is 13 residues long. Only the CDR3 region is kept as DNA, spanning 39 bases read in frame from base 1. Via the germline V gene (reference sequence), CDR1 is GTSNPN and CDR2 SVGIG.